This T cell receptor beta chain derives from a study of PD-L1 blockade in urothelial cancer. About the research overall: Males with bladder-origin urothelial cancer made up about 85% of the roughly 29 patients. The median T cell count in blood samples was 141,255.

With 1 base clipped from V and 0 bases from J, the junction kept 4 bases outside the gene matches. The CDR3 has 18 amino acids. Per germline, CDR1 MNHNS and CDR2 SASEGT. Some clones are missing from TCRdb's copy, which holds only in-frame ones; the method was immunoSEQ multiplex PCR. The sample has around 120,000 clones, approximately 85% seen once; the top ten hold about 2.3%. This clone was observed once. The chain joins TRBV6-1 to TRBJ2-2; 11 nucleotides line up with TRBD2. The source material was PBMCs, sampled around atezolizumab (anti-PD-L1) treatment. The TCR originated in a man aged 50 to 59 with urothelial cancer. The CDR3 here is CASSEGLAGIANTGELFF. As DNA, the CDR3 is TGTGCCAGCAGTGAAGGACTAGCGGGAATTGCGAACACCGGGGAGCTGTTTTTT.